Shown below are 32 T cell receptor beta chains from a single sample sequenced in a study of cytomegalovirus exposure and HLA in healthy donors. Primers included in the PCR were 60 Vbeta and 13 Jbeta primers. Measured with immunoSEQ multiplex PCR; TCRdb has only the in-frame clones, and not every one. The table has fewer than 200,000 clones, approximately 90% seen once. Sample: PBMCs. The origin of the receptors is a woman in her 30s in good health and CMV-seronegative.

The J gene is TRBJ1-2, the V gene TRBV7-2; 8 bases agree with TRBD1. V was clipped by 4 bases and J by 8 bases; unmatched bases: 3. Germline lookup yields CDR1 SGHTA and CDR2 FQGNSA. The CDR3 extends over 12 amino acids. DNA for the CDR3: TGTGCCAGCAGCTCACGACAGGGGGGCTACACCTTC. Its protein product is CASSSRQGGYTF.

The chain joins TRBV6-5 to TRBJ1-1; 8 nucleotides agree with TRBD1. Germline values: CDR1 MNHEY, CDR2 SVGAGI. Trimming removed 7 bases from V and 5 bases from J; junction bases left unmatched: 9. CDR3 size: 14 residues. The CDR3 coding sequence is TGTGCCAGCACCAATCTGGACAGGGCAACTGAAGCTTTCTTT. It yields the protein CASTNLDRATEAFF.

The genes are TRBV5-1 and TRBJ2-3, with a possible D match to TRBD1 (6 bases). Trimming cost V 3 bases and J 2 bases, with 13 bases left between them. The CDR3 has 15 amino acids. Germline V lookup: CDR1 SGHRS, CDR2 YFSETQ. CDR3 loop: CASSSYRETTDTQYF. CDR3 DNA: TGCGCCAGCAGCTCCTACAGGGAAACCACAGATACGCAGTATTTT.

The V call is TRBV9, the J call TRBJ2-5; 11 nucleotides line up with TRBD2. Germline CDR1 and CDR2: SGDLS and YYNGEE. With 0 bases clipped from V and 2 bases from J, the junction kept 6 bases outside the gene matches. The CDR3 is 17 amino acids. The CDR3 DNA sequence: TGTGCCAGCAGCGTAGGGGTAGCGGGAGGGGAACAAGAGACCCAGTACTTC. Encoded protein: CASSVGVAGGEQETQYF.

The chain recombines TRBV7-7 with TRBJ2-3; tentatively, D is TRBD2 (5 bases). The V end lost 6 bases, the J end lost 0 bases, and 13 bases lay between the germline ends. The CDR3 has 15 residues. Germline loops: CDR1 SSHAT, CDR2 FNYEAQ (reference sequence). CDR3 residues: CASRETGVSTDTQYF. CDR3 DNA sequence: TGTGCCAGCAGGGAGACCGGGGTTAGCACAGATACGCAGTATTTT.

The chain employs TRBV7-2 and TRBJ1-6, with TRBD1 as a possible D gene (6 bases). The CDR3 has 15 residues. V shed 5 bases and J shed 8 bases, with 16 bases lying between them. Germline CDR1 SGHTA, CDR2 FQGNSA. CDR3 residues: CASSLPGGADSPLHF. DNA for the CDR3: TGTGCCAGCAGCCTTCCGGGGGGCGCGGATTCACCCCTCCACTTT.

The gene calls are TRBV7-9 and TRBJ1-1, with a weak D call TRBD1 (5 bases). The CDR3 sequence is 13 residues long. The germline V gene has CDR1 SEHNR and CDR2 FQNEAQ (reference sequence). Trimming removed 6 bases from V and 5 bases from J, with 13 bases in between. CDR3 loop: CASRVLQGTEAFF. The CDR3 region has the DNA TGTGCCAGCAGGGTACTCCAGGGTACTGAAGCTTTCTTT.

The rearrangement joins TRBV5-1 to TRBJ2-1, with D possibly TRBD2 on 5 matching bases. Germline CDR1 is SGHRS and CDR2 is YFSETQ. This CDR3 spans 14 amino acids. Trimming stripped 1 base from V and 8 bases from J, with 13 bases between. CDR3 in amino acids: CASSLRQGRDEQFF. The CDR3 region has the DNA TGCGCCAGCAGCTTGCGTCAAGGGCGGGATGAGCAGTTCTTC.

J is TRBJ2-3 and V is TRBV7-3, with TRBD1 matching 11 bases. Trimming cost V 3 bases and J 5 bases; bases outside gene matches: 4. CDR3 length equals 15 residues. Germline values: CDR1 SGHTA, CDR2 FQGTGA. The chain's CDR3 is CASSLGQGVGDTQYF. The DNA for the CDR3 is TGTGCCAGCAGCTTGGGACAGGGGGTGGGAGATACGCAGTATTTT.

The chain recombines TRBV9 with TRBJ1-1, with TRBD1 identical over 8 bases. V lost 3 bases to trimming and J lost 5 bases; unmatched junction nucleotides: 9. Germline V gene lookup returns CDR1 SGDLS and CDR2 YYNGEE. The CDR3 length is 15 residues. The CDR3 region is CASSGGQGWDTEAFF. The CDR3 DNA sequence: TGTGCCAGCAGCGGTGGACAGGGATGGGATACTGAAGCTTTCTTT.

The chain recombines TRBV9 with TRBJ1-5, with a tentative D call TRBD1 (5 bases). This CDR3 region has 14 residues. Germline CDR1 reads SGDLS; CDR2 reads YYNGEE. The ends were cut back, 2 bases at V and 4 bases at J, with 10 bases in the middle. The CDR3 region is CASSVTGGNQPQHF. The CDR3 DNA is TGTGCCAGCAGCGTTACAGGTGGTAATCAGCCCCAGCATTTT.

The V gene is TRBV7-2, the J gene TRBJ2-3; 11 bases match TRBD1. The CDR3 length is 14 residues. Unmatched junction bases numbered 2, after V lost 5 bases and J lost 4 bases. Per germline, CDR1 SGHTA and CDR2 FQGNSA. Written as DNA, the CDR3 is TGTGCCAGCAGCCCGGGACAGGGGGCAGATACGCAGTATTTT. It is translated as CASSPGQGADTQYF.

The gene calls are TRBV29-1 and TRBJ2-5; TRBD2 might be the D (5 bases). Between the trimmed V and J ends, which lost 5 bases and 0 bases, there was a span of 10 bases. The CDR3 has 13 residues. Per the germline V gene, CDR1 is SQVTM and CDR2 is ANQGSEA. For the CDR3, the DNA is TGCAGCGTTTCAGCGGAAGACCAAGAGACCCAGTACTTC. Its protein is CSVSAEDQETQYF. Full variable domain (outside the CDR3, taken from reference TRBV29-1 and TRBJ2-5): SAVISQKPSRDICQRGTSLTIQCQVDSQVTMMFWYRQQPGQSLTLIATANQGSEATYESGFVIDKFPISRPNLTFSTLTVSNMSPEDSSIYLCSVSAEDQETQYFGPGTRLLVL.

The J gene is TRBJ2-1, the V gene TRBV6-5; 8 nucleotides agree with TRBD1. The germline gives CDR1 MNHEY, CDR2 SVGAGI. This CDR3 has 14 residues. Trimming removed 2 bases from V and 6 bases from J; junction bases left unmatched: 3. The CDR3 sequence: CASSYGGQVNEQFF. DNA for the CDR3: TGTGCCAGCAGTTACGGGGGACAGGTCAATGAGCAGTTCTTC.

The chain links TRBV14 to TRBJ2-7, with a tentative D call TRBD2 (6 bases). CDR3 length equals 16 residues. V was cut by 1 base and J by 0 bases, with 13 bases left in between. Germline loops: CDR1 SGHDN, CDR2 FVKESK. DNA for the CDR3: TGTGCCAGCAGCCAAGTTGGAGTAGCGGACTCCTACGAGCAGTACTTC. Encoded protein: CASSQVGVADSYEQYF.

This clone has a handful of counts. The chain uses TRBV6-5 and TRBJ1-4, with no clear D. This CDR3 spans 13 amino acids. With 0 bases removed from V and 8 bases from J, the gap between germline ends came to 7 bases. The germline CDR1 and CDR2 sequences are MNHEY and SVGAGI. CDR3 DNA: TGTGCCAGCAGTTACTCGATTCGGGAAAAACTGTTTTTT. Translated, it gives CASSYSIREKLFF.

This chain uses TRBV27 with TRBJ2-3, with 7 bases identical to TRBD2. The length of the CDR3 is 17 residues. Germline CDR1 and CDR2: MNHEY and SMNVEV (reference sequence). V shed 2 bases and J 3 bases; nucleotides not matched to a gene: 11. CDR3 coding DNA: TGTGCCAGCAGTTTAACTCCCGGGACTATGAGGACAGATACGCAGTATTTT. Its protein is CASSLTPGTMRTDTQYF.

The sample holds a few counts of this clone. The chain uses TRBV6-1 and TRBJ2-7, with a tentative D call TRBD1 (6 bases). V shed 5 bases and J shed 6 bases, with 11 bases lying between them. The CDR3 is 12 residues long. CDR1 MNHNS and CDR2 SASEGT come from the germline V gene. The CDR3 DNA is TGTGCCAGCAGTCTACAGGGATCCGAGCAGTACTTC. Translated, it gives CASSLQGSEQYF.

This clone has only a few counts. The chain is built from TRBV14 and TRBJ2-1; 7 bases match TRBD1. V lost 7 bases and J lost 6; bases outside the gene matches: 12. The germline gives CDR1 SGHDN, CDR2 FVKESK. The CDR3 has 15 amino acids. The CDR3, as DNA: TGTGCCAGCACCCCAACCGGGGCAGGGGGCAATGAGCAGTTCTTC. As protein: CASTPTGAGGNEQFF.

The chain has TRBV2 and TRBJ1-2; D unclear. The CDR3 runs 12 residues. CDR1 SNHLY and CDR2 FYNNEI come from the germline V gene. Trimming removed 3 bases at V and 8 bases at J, with 10 bases between. The CDR3 region is CASSDGVGGYTF. CDR3 DNA: TGTGCCAGCAGTGACGGGGTGGGAGGCTACACCTTC.

This chain uses TRBV27 with TRBJ2-3; 7 bases agree with TRBD1. Germline V lookup: CDR1 MNHEY, CDR2 SMNVEV (reference sequence). The V and J ends lost 6 bases and 4 bases, in that order; junction bases with no gene match: 10. CDR3 length: 15 residues. In nucleotides, the CDR3 is TGTGCCAGCAGATCTAATAGACAGGGCCCAGATACGCAGTATTTT. Residues: CASRSNRQGPDTQYF.

The V and J genes are TRBV7-6 and TRBJ1-3, with D uncertain. The CDR3 sequence is 19 residues long. CDR1 and CDR2 from the germline V gene are SGHVS and FNYEAQ. V gave up 1 base and J gave up 4 bases, with 23 bases separating them. CDR3 in amino acids: CASSLGSGRIDLGGNTIYF. The CDR3 DNA reads TGTGCCAGCAGCTTAGGCTCCGGGAGAATAGACTTGGGCGGAAACACCATATATTTT.

This rearrangement joins TRBV5-5 to TRBJ1-5; no firm D call. The ends were cut back, 0 bases at V and 7 bases at J, with 14 bases in the middle. Per germline, CDR1 SGHKS and CDR2 YYEKEE (reference sequence). This CDR3 is built from 15 residues. CDR3 sequence (DNA): TGTGCCAGCAGCTTGGAACCCCTCGCGGCACAGCCCCAGCATTTT. Protein sequence: CASSLEPLAAQPQHF.

As DNA, the CDR3 is TGTGCCAGCACGTCAAGACAAGACAGTTATAATGAAAAACTGTTTTTT. As protein: CASTSRQDSYNEKLFF. The rearrangement links TRBV7-9 to TRBJ1-4; weak D call: TRBD1 (5 bases). V was trimmed by 7 bases and J by 4 bases, leaving 19 bases between them. CDR1 is SEHNR, CDR2 FQNEAQ, per germline (reference sequence). The CDR3 spans 16 residues.

Here the CDR3 DNA reads TGTGCCAGCAGTCAAACTAGCGGCCAGTACAATGAGCAGTTCTTC. Residues: CASSQTSGQYNEQFF. V and J are TRBV6-6 and TRBJ2-1, with TRBD2 identical over 8 bases. Germline CDR1 MNHNY, CDR2 SVGAGI (reference sequence). J lost 4 bases, V lost 5 bases, and 7 bases had no gene match. This CDR3 comprises 15 residues.

This clone appeared a single time. The rearrangement uses TRBV5-1 and TRBJ1-1, with 8 positions matching TRBD1. There are 16 residues in the CDR3. The J segment lost 3 bases and the V segment lost 4 bases, leaving 11 bases of the junction unmatched. CDR1 is SGHRS and CDR2 is YFSETQ in the germline V gene. CDR3 DNA sequence: TGCGCCAGCAGCCAGGGGGCTGGATGGGAGGACACTGAAGCTTTCTTT. This sequence encodes CASSQGAGWEDTEAFF.

The V gene is TRBV18, the J gene TRBJ1-1; D is possibly TRBD1 (5 bases). Germline V gene lookup returns CDR1 KGHSH and CDR2 LQKENI. The CDR3 spans 13 residues. V was pared by 5 bases and J by 5 bases, with 12 bases between. The CDR3 nucleotides read TGTGCCAGCTCAATACCGGGGGGAACTGAAGCTTTCTTT. It codes for CASSIPGGTEAFF.

The chain couples TRBV5-1 to TRBJ1-2; 10 positions agree with TRBD1. CDR3 length: 13 residues. Per the germline V gene, CDR1 is SGHRS and CDR2 is YFSETQ. Trimming cost V 4 bases and J 7 bases; bases outside gene matches: 4. CDR3 sequence reads: CASSPRTGGGYTF. In nucleotides, the CDR3 is TGCGCCAGCAGCCCCAGGACAGGGGGTGGCTACACCTTC.

The chain joins TRBV7-9 to TRBJ2-5; D unclear. This CDR3 spans 13 amino acids. Trimming cost V 2 bases and J 4 bases, with 8 bases left between them. Germline V gene sequence: CDR1 SEHNR, CDR2 FQNEAQ (reference sequence). Here the CDR3 DNA reads TGTGCCAGCAGCTTACCGTGGGCAGAGACCCAGTACTTC. Encoded protein: CASSLPWAETQYF.

The chain couples TRBV11-2 to TRBJ2-1; D is tentatively TRBD1 or TRBD2 (5 bases each). V shed 6 bases and J shed 8 bases, with 17 bases lying between them. CDR1 and CDR2 from the germline V gene are SGHAT and FQNNGV. This CDR3 spans 14 amino acids. CDR3 region: CASRLQEVSDEQFF. CDR3 DNA sequence: TGTGCCAGCAGATTACAGGAGGTAAGCGATGAGCAGTTCTTC.

This rearrangement joins TRBV28 to TRBJ1-2, with D uncertain. Germline CDR1 and CDR2: MDHEN and SYDVKM. The CDR3 covers 13 residues. Trimming removed 2 bases from V and 8 bases from J, with 12 bases in between. CDR3 loop: CASSLNGSPGYTF. CDR3 DNA sequence: TGTGCCAGCAGTTTAAACGGGTCCCCGGGCTACACCTTC.

This clone occurred a few times. The V call is TRBV7-9, the J call TRBJ2-7; D call uncertain. This CDR3 has 17 amino acids. The V gene's germline CDR1 is SEHNR and CDR2 FQNEAQ (reference sequence). Trimming pared 5 bases from V and 6 bases from J, leaving 26 bases between. CDR3 in DNA: TGTGCCAGCAGCCAGACCGCTGGAAGACACCTCCCTGCCGAGCAGTACTTC. Its translation: CASSQTAGRHLPAEQYF. The full variable domain, rest sourced from reference TRBV7-9 and TRBJ2-7, is DTGVSQNPRHKITKRGQNVTFRCDPISEHNRLYWYRQTLGQGPEFLTYFQNEAQLEKSRLLSDRFSAERPKGSFSTLEIQRTEQGDSAMYLCASSQTAGRHLPAEQYFGPGTRLTVT.